The 6 T cell receptor beta chains in this list originate from one sample, sequenced in a study of T cells in localized non-small cell lung cancer. Measured with immunoSEQ multiplex PCR; TCRdb has only the in-frame clones, and not every one. The sample carries about 4,500 clones, about 92% recorded once. This specimen consisted of peripheral blood, obtained before any cancer treatment. The receptors were gathered from a woman aged 35-75 years with stage I lung adenocarcinoma.

The table lists this clone with a count of one. The chain carries TRBV5-5 and TRBJ2-7, with TRBD1 matching 11 bases. The CDR3 is 15 residues long. The germline V gene has CDR1 SGHKS and CDR2 YYEKEE (reference sequence). Trimming took 4 bases from V and 4 from J; bases not matched to a gene: 7. CDR3 nucleotides: TGTGCCAGCAGCAACGCCGGGACAGGGGGGTACGAGCAGTACTTC. Protein product: CASSNAGTGGYEQYF. Full variable domain (remainder filled in from reference TRBV5-5 and TRBJ2-7): DAGVTQSPTHLIKTRGQQVTLRCSPISGHKSVSWYQQVLGQGPQFIFQYYEKEERGRGNFPDRFSARQFPNYSSELNVNALLLGDSALYLCASSNAGTGGYEQYFGPGTRLTVT.

This clone was detected a few times. The chain couples TRBV6-1 to TRBJ2-3; D is unresolved. Trimming took 3 bases from V and 2 from J, leaving 6 bases between them. Germline lookup yields CDR1 MNHNS and CDR2 SASEGT. This CDR3 spans 13 amino acids. The CDR3 is CASSDPATDTQYF. DNA of the CDR3: TGTGCCAGCAGTGATCCAGCCACAGATACGCAGTATTTT.

This clone was detected only once. The chain has TRBV10-3 and TRBJ2-6; 8 bases match TRBD1. CDR1 and CDR2 (germline): ENHRY, SYGVKD. The V gene end was trimmed by 6 bases and the J gene end by 1 base; junction bases not matched to a gene: 8. The CDR3 contains 17 residues. CDR3 nucleotide sequence: TGTGCCATCAGGGACCGGGACAGGTCGTCTGGGGCCAACGTCCTGACTTTC. Encoded protein: CAIRDRDRSSGANVLTF.

V usage is TRBV7-9 and J usage is TRBJ2-3; D unclear. The ends were cut back, 5 bases at V and 2 bases at J, with 14 bases in the middle. Germline V CDR1 and CDR2: SEHNR, FQNEAQ (reference sequence). The CDR3 is made up of 15 amino acids. CDR3 bases: TGTGCCAGCAGCCCCGCCCGCGCAGTCACAGATACGCAGTATTTT. Protein: CASSPARAVTDTQYF.

V usage is TRBV15 and J usage is TRBJ1-1; D might be TRBD1 (6 bases). The CDR3 is 15 residues long. The germline V and J ends were trimmed by 1 base and 2 bases, with 11 bases remaining between them. The germline V gene encodes CDR1 LNHNV and CDR2 YYDKDF (reference sequence). The CDR3 DNA is TGTGCCACCAGCAGAGGTGGGACACTCAACACTGAAGCTTTCTTT. Translated, it gives CATSRGGTLNTEAFF.

This chain uses TRBV14 with TRBJ2-2, with D hard to call. The germline V gene has CDR1 SGHDN and CDR2 FVKESK. This CDR3 has 15 residues. V lost 1 base and J 4 bases, leaving 10 bases between the germline ends. CDR3 in amino acids: CASSQVSSSTGELFF. As DNA, the CDR3 is TGTGCCAGCAGCCAAGTATCTAGTTCCACCGGGGAGCTGTTTTTT. Full variable domain (missing parts from reference TRBV14 and TRBJ2-2): EAGVTQFPSHSVIEKGQTVTLRCDPISGHDNLYWYRRVMGKEIKFLLHFVKESKQDESGMPNNRFLAERTGGTYSTLKVQPAELEDSGVYFCASSQVSSSTGELFFGEGSRLTVL.